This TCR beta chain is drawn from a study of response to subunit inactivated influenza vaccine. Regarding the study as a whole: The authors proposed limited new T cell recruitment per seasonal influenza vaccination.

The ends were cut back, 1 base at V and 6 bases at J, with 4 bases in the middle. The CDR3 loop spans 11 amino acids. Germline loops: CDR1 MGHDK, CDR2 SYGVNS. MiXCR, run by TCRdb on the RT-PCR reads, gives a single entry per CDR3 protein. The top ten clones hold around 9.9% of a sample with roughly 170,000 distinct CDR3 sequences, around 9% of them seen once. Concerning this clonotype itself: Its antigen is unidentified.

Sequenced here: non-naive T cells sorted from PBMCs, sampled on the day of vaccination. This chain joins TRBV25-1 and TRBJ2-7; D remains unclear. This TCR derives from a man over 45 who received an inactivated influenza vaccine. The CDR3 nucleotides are TGTGCCAGCAGTGAATTAGTCGAGCAGTACTTC. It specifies CASSELVEQYF.